This passage covers 5 T cell receptor beta chains from one sample sequenced in a study of CD8+ T cells in alopecia areata. RNA extraction was followed by reverse transcription into cDNA, which acted as the sequencing template. Using immunoSEQ multiplex PCR, the repertoire was profiled, and TCRdb retains in-frame clones only, with some absent. The sample includes roughly 250,000 clones, around two thirds of them seen just once. The source was CD4+ T cells sorted from blood, collected at week 0. Source of these receptors: a human donor with alopecia areata.

This clone was counted between two and nine times. V is TRBV2 and J is TRBJ2-3; 10 bases agree with TRBD2. CDR1 SNHLY and CDR2 FYNNEI come from the germline V gene. This CDR3 region has 14 residues. The V segment lost 6 bases and the J segment 3 bases; nucleotides outside the gene matches: 3. CDR3 DNA sequence: TGTGCCAGCAGCCTAGCGGGGGTTACAGATACGCAGTATTTT. Residues: CASSLAGVTDTQYF.

V and J are TRBV6-6 and TRBJ2-1; 8 bases map to TRBD2. Trimming at V came to 6 bases and at J to 4 bases, leaving 5 bases not matched to a gene. Germline lookup yields CDR1 MNHNY and CDR2 SVGAGI (reference sequence). The CDR3 runs 14 residues. The CDR3 bases are TGTGCCAGCAGCCCTAGCGGGCCTTACAATGAGCAGTTCTTC. Amino acids: CASSPSGPYNEQFF.

This sequence joins TRBV29-1 and TRBJ2-7; D is undetermined. The CDR3 sequence is 12 residues long. CDR1 is SQVTM and CDR2 is ANQGSEA in the germline V gene. V lost 7 bases, J lost 0 bases, and 10 bases lay in between. The CDR3 DNA is TGCAGCGCCTCACTTTCCTCCTACGAGCAGTACTTC. Encoded protein: CSASLSSYEQYF.

This rearrangement joins TRBV30 to TRBJ1-2, with D possibly matching TRBD1 (6 bases). The germline V gene encodes CDR1 GTSNPN and CDR2 SVGIG (reference sequence). This CDR3 has 10 residues. The V and J ends lost 4 bases and 10 bases respectively, with 10 bases between them. The CDR3 coding sequence is TGTGCCTGGAAGGGACACTACTACACCTTC. This gives the protein CAWKGHYYTF.

The chain has TRBV30 and TRBJ1-2; maybe TRBD1 (5 bases). The CDR3 consists of 13 residues. CDR1 GTSNPN and CDR2 SVGIG come from the germline V gene (reference sequence). V was pared by 2 bases and J by 8 bases, with 15 bases between. The CDR3 DNA sequence: TGTGCCTGGAGTACCGGGACTGGGTGGGGCTACACCTTC. Protein product: CAWSTGTGWGYTF.